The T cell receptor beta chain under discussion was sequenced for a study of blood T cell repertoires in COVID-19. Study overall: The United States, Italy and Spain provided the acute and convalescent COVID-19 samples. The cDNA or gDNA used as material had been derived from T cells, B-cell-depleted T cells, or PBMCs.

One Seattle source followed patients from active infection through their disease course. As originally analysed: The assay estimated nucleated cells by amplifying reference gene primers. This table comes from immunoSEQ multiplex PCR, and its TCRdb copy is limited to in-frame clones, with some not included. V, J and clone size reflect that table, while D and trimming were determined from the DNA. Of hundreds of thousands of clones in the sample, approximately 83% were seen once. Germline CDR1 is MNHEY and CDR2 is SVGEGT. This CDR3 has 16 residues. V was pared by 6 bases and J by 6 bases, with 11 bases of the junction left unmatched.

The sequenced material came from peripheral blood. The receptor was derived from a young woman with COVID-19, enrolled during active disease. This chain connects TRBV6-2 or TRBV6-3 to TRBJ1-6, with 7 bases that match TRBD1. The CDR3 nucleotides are TGTGCCAGCAGCCATCTCCCGGGACAGAGTAATTCACCCCTCCACTTT. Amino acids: CASSHLPGQSNSPLHF.